This TCR beta chain was obtained from a study of post-analysis software for immune sequencing data. Study-level points and caveats: Patients showed TRBV5-6, TRBV5-1 and TRBV20-1 among five TRBV segments more frequent than in controls.

V was pared by 3 bases and J by 5 bases, with 0 bases of the junction left unmatched. The CDR3 length is 14 residues. CDR1 SGHTA and CDR2 FQGNSA come from the germline V gene. This clonotype was seen only a few times. Its antigen remains unknown. TCR beta cDNA libraries included unique molecular identifiers. TCRdb re-derived calls from the PCR reads in MiXCR, one entry per CDR3 protein. The data contain hundreds of thousands of distinct CDR3 sequences, 25% to 30% of them singletons. The chain is built from TRBV7-2 and TRBJ2-1; 11 nucleotides agree with TRBD2. The clonotype was recovered from a girl aged 10 to 17 with multiple sclerosis. Sequences were obtained from blood. For the CDR3, the DNA is TGTGCCAGCAGCTTGACTAGCGGGGACAATGAGCAGTTCTTC. Encoded protein: CASSLTSGDNEQFF.